This TCR beta chain appears in the sequencing data of a study of vaccination effects on CD4 cells after COVID-19. Across the whole study: Post-vaccine samples followed the second dose by a median of 72 days. Broader study findings: Both infection-induced and vaccine-induced clones contracted markedly at late post-vaccination timepoints.

Turning to this clone: Its antigen is not identified.

The repertoire was sequenced with immunoSEQ multiplex PCR; TCRdb's copy has only in-frame clones and lacks some. The sample has 60,000 to 80,000 clones; about 74% are singletons. V shed 1 base, J shed 0 bases, and the junction held 0 bases outside the gene matches. The CDR3 has 16 residues. From germline, CDR1 is SGHTA and CDR2 FQGTGA. Following a roughly 11-day culture, CD4+ T cells were purified. Participants received two doses of either the BNT162b2 or mRNA-1273 vaccine. Nobody among the vaccine recipients had prior SARS-CoV-2 infection (nucleocapsid antibodies were negative). A half-volume exchange with IL-2 medium occurred on days 3 and 7.

The chain links TRBV7-3 to TRBJ2-6; the match to TRBD2 covers 7 bases. The material sequenced was CD4+ T cells from PBMCs cultured without peptide, taken after COVID-19 vaccination. This sequence was found in a human donor who received a COVID-19 vaccine. This CDR3 is CASSLSGSSGANVLTF. The CDR3 nucleotides are TGTGCCAGCAGCTTAAGCGGGAGCTCTGGGGCCAACGTCCTGACTTTC.